One and the same sample provided the 3 T cell receptor beta chains below, sequenced in a study of T cell responses to AZD1222 COVID-19 vaccine. The method was immunoSEQ multiplex PCR; TCRdb's version includes in-frame clones alone and lacks a portion of them. The repertoire has approximately 110,000 clones, 70% to 90% of them found once; the top ten carry about 4.3%. Sequencing used peripheral blood, obtained on day 0 of AZD1222 vaccination. The receptors derive from an adult in good health.

The rearrangement links TRBV6-2 or TRBV6-3 to TRBJ1-5; tentative D call: TRBD1 (5 bases). CDR3 length equals 14 residues. The germline gives CDR1 MNHEY, CDR2 SVGEGT. Trimming pared 0 bases from V and 6 bases from J, leaving 9 bases between. The CDR3 spells CASSYSGVGQPQHF. The CDR3, as DNA: TGTGCCAGCAGTTACTCAGGGGTAGGTCAGCCCCAGCATTTT.

The genes are TRBV28 and TRBJ1-6; 9 bases agree with TRBD1. Germline V gene sequence: CDR1 MDHEN, CDR2 SYDVKM. This CDR3 is built from 14 residues. V gave up 7 bases and J gave up 9 bases; unmatched junction bases: 7. CDR3 sequence (DNA): TGTGCCAGCAATACAGGGGGCGAAGGTTCACCCCTCCACTTT. Translating it yields CASNTGGEGSPLHF.

With regard to this clone: This CDR3 is also generated by other DNA sequences in the sample. The V call is TRBV28, the J call TRBJ1-4, with 7 positions matching TRBD1. Looked up from germline, CDR1 is MDHEN and CDR2 is SYDVKM. Trimming cost V 9 bases and J 6 bases; bases outside gene matches: 4. This CDR3 comprises 12 residues. DNA of the CDR3: TGTGCCAGTACAGGGGCAGATGAAAAACTGTTTTTT. This codes for CASTGADEKLFF.